The 9 T cell receptor beta chains below were found in one sample sequenced in a study of T cell repertoires in cytomegalovirus infection. From the reads, TCRdb called clonotypes with MiXCR, one entry per CDR3 protein. The repertoire holds 80,000 or so distinct CDR3 sequences, with 24% as singletons. Their antigens remain unidentified. Sequences were derived from CD8+ T cells from cultured PBMCs, sampled from culture after CMV antigen stimulation. These receptors originate from a human donor in good health (CMV status not recorded). Some clones in this sample may be carry-over from other donors' samples.

For this clonotype: The conserved closing phenylalanine or tryptophan is absent in this CDR3, likely reflecting a read error. The J gene is TRBJ1-1, the V gene TRBV19; no clear D. This CDR3 is built from 12 residues. The V end lost 4 bases, the J end lost 6 bases, and 9 bases lay between the germline ends. Germline CDR1 LNHDA, CDR2 SQIVND (reference sequence). CDR3: CASSTGGAEAFL. The CDR3 DNA reads as TGTGCCAGTAGTACAGGTGGAGCTGAAGCTTTCTTA.

This clonotype was detected a few times. This CDR3 is CASSQAGSNQPQHF. The CDR3 nucleotides are TGTGCCAGCAGCCAAGCCGGGAGCAATCAGCCCCAGCATTTT. The chain carries TRBV12-3 or TRBV12-4 and TRBJ1-5; D is ambiguous. The CDR3 totals 14 residues. The germline V and J ends were trimmed by 6 bases and 1 base, with 10 bases remaining between them.

This clonotype was observed at least ten times. The chain is built from TRBV7-2 and TRBJ2-3, with TRBD2 identical over 9 bases. CDR3 length: 18 amino acids. V was pared by 3 bases and J by 6 bases, with 16 bases of the junction left unmatched. The germline V gene has CDR1 SGHTA and CDR2 FQGNSA. CDR3 in DNA: TGTGCCAGCAGCTTGTTGCCTAGCGGGATAGGGTTGGTGGATACGCAGTATTTT. Protein product: CASSLLPSGIGLVDTQYF.

This clonotype turned up a few times. This sequence joins TRBV20-1 and TRBJ1-5, with 9 bases identical to TRBD1. V was clipped by 1 base and J by 7 bases; unmatched bases: 11. Germline CDR1 and CDR2: DFQATT and SNEGSKA (reference sequence). The CDR3 extends over 16 amino acids. CDR3: CSARASGQGLRQPQHF. The DNA of the CDR3 is TGCAGTGCTAGAGCATCGGGACAGGGCTTAAGACAGCCCCAGCATTTT.

This clonotype has at least ten counts. The V and J genes are TRBV7-8 and TRBJ2-2; unclear D gene. The CDR3 covers 15 residues. The germline CDR1 and CDR2 sequences are SGHVS and FQNEAQ. V was cut by 5 bases and J by 5 bases, with 15 bases left in between. CDR3 in amino acids: CASSPSTPVTGELFF. The CDR3 nucleotides are TGTGCCAGCAGCCCAAGCACCCCCGTGACCGGGGAGCTGTTTTTT.

The chain uses TRBV27 and TRBJ2-7, with 8 nucleotides matching TRBD1. The CDR3 has 13 amino acids. J gave up 4 bases and V 2 bases, and 1 base lay outside the gene matches. CDR1 MNHEY and CDR2 SMNVEV come from the germline V gene (reference sequence). Here the CDR3 reads CASSLQGAYEQYF. In nucleotides, the CDR3 is TGTGCCAGCAGTTTACAGGGGGCTTACGAGCAGTACTTC.

The V gene is TRBV6-5, the J gene TRBJ1-1, with 7 bases that match TRBD1. J was trimmed by 4 bases and V by 6 bases; bases with no gene match: 5. CDR1 is MNHEY, CDR2 SVGAGI, per germline. CDR3 length equals 13 residues. Here the CDR3 DNA reads TGTGCCAGCAGAAACCCAGGGGGCACTGAAGCTTTCTTT. Protein sequence: CASRNPGGTEAFF.

This clonotype came up a few times. The rearrangement links TRBV12-3 or TRBV12-4 to TRBJ2-2; a possible D gene is TRBD1 (7 bases). Trimming cost V 4 bases and J 5 bases, with 17 bases left between them. This CDR3 contains 16 residues. CDR3 residues: CASSSPRGRRTGELFF. As DNA, the CDR3 is TGTGCCAGCAGTTCCCCCAGGGGGAGGAGAACCGGGGAGCTGTTTTTT.

This chain joins TRBV13 and TRBJ2-5; perhaps D is TRBD1 or TRBD2 (5 bases each). V was shortened by 8 bases and J by 3 bases, with 16 bases between the two germline ends. The germline V gene has CDR1 PRHDT and CDR2 FYEKMQ (reference sequence). The CDR3 totals 14 residues. The chain's CDR3 is CASLREGHKETQYF. The CDR3 nucleotides read TGTGCCAGCTTAAGAGAGGGGCATAAAGAGACCCAGTACTTC. Full variable domain (rest looked up from reference TRBV13 and TRBJ2-5): AAGVIQSPRHLIKEKRETATLKCYPIPRHDTVYWYQQGPGQDPQFLISFYEKMQSDKGSIPDRFSAQQFSDYHSELNMSSLELGDSALYFCASLREGHKETQYFGPGTRLLVL.